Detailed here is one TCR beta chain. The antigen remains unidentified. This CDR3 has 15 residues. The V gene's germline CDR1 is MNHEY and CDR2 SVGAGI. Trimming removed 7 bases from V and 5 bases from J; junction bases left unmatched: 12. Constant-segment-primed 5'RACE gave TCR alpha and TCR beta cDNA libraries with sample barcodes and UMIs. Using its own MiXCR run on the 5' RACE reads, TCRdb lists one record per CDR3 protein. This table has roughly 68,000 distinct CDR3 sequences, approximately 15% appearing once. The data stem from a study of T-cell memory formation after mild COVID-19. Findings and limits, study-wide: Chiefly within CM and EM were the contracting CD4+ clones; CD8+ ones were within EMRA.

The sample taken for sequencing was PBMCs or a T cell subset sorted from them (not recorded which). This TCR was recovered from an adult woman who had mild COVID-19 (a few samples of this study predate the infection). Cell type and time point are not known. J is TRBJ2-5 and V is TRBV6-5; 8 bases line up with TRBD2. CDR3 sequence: CASKVDGRDGETQYF. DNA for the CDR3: TGTGCCAGCAAGGTGGACGGGAGGGACGGGGAGACCCAGTACTTC.